This TCR beta chain was profiled in a study of blood T cell repertoires in COVID-19. Looking at the study overall: Spain, Italy and the United States supplied samples that represented acute and convalescent COVID-19.

This table comes from immunoSEQ multiplex PCR, and its TCRdb copy is limited to in-frame clones, with some not included. The sample holds roughly 80,000 clones, around 80% seen once. Germline V lookup: CDR1 LGHNA, CDR2 YNFKEQ. V shed 3 bases and J 3 bases; nucleotides not matched to a gene: 2. This CDR3 has 16 amino acids. This clone appeared a single time. The chain employs TRBV4-2 and TRBJ2-5, with 15 positions matching TRBD2. The origin of this receptor is a man in his 60s with active or convalescent COVID-19. The sample taken for sequencing was peripheral blood. The CDR3: CASSQGLAGGEETQYF. DNA for the CDR3: TGTGCCAGCAGCCAGGGACTAGCGGGGGGAGAAGAGACCCAGTACTTC.